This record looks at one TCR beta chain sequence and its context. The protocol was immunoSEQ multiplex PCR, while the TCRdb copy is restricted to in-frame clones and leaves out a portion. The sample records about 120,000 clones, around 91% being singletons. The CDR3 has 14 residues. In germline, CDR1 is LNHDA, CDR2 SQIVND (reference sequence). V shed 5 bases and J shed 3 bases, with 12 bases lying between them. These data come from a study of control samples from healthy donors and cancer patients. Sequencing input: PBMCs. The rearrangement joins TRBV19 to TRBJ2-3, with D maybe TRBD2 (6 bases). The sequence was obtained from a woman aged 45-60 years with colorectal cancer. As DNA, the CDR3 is TGTGCCAGTAGTTCGTCGGGGGTTACAGATACGCAGTATTTT. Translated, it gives CASSSSGVTDTQYF.